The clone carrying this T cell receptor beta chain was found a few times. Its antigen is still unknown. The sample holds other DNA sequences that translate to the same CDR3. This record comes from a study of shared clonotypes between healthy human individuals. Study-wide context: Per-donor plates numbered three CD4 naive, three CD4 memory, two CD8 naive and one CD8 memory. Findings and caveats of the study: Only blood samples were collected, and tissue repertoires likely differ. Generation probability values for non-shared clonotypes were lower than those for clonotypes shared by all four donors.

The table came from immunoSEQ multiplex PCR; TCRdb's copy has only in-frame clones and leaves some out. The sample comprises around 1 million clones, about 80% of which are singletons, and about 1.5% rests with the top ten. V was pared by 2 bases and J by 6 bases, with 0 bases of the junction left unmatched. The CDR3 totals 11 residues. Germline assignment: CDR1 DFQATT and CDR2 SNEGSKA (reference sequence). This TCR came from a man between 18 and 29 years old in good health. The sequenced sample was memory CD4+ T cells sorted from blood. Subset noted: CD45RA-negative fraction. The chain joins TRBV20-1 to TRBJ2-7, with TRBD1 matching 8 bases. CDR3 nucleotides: TGCAGTGCTAGAACAGGGGGCGAGCAGTACTTC. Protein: CSARTGGEQYF.